This TCR beta chain is from a study of control samples from healthy donors and cancer patients. Libraries were prepared by immunoSEQ multiplex PCR; TCRdb keeps only in-frame clonotypes and omits some of them. The sample lists 80,000 or so clones, around nine tenths seen once, with about 5.5% in the top ten. The CDR3 is 15 amino acids. CDR1 is SGHTA and CDR2 is FQGNSA in the germline V gene. Between the trimmed V and J ends, which lost 7 bases and 2 bases, there was a span of 14 bases. The source of this sequence is a man aged 50-59 years in good health. The chain carries TRBV7-2 and TRBJ2-2; no definite D call. Material: blood. The CDR3 is CASTKRVTNTGELFF. In nucleotides, the CDR3 is TGTGCCAGCACTAAAAGGGTTACTAACACCGGGGAGCTGTTTTTT.